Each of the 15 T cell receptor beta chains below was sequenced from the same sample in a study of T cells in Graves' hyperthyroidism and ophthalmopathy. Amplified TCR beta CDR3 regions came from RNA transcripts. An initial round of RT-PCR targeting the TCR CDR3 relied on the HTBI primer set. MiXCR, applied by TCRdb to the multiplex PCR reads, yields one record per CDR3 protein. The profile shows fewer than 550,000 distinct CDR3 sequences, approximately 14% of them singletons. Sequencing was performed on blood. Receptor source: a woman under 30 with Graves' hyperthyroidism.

This CDR3 reads CASSQEPGQGVVAADTQYF. DNA for the CDR3: TGCGCCAGCAGCCAAGAGCCGGGACAGGGGGTAGTAGCCGCAGATACGCAGTATTTT. The chain employs TRBV4-1 and TRBJ2-3; 11 bases agree with TRBD1. The J segment lost 4 bases and the V segment lost 0 bases, leaving 12 bases of the junction unmatched. There are 19 residues in the CDR3. Germline assignment: CDR1 MGHRA and CDR2 YSYEKL.

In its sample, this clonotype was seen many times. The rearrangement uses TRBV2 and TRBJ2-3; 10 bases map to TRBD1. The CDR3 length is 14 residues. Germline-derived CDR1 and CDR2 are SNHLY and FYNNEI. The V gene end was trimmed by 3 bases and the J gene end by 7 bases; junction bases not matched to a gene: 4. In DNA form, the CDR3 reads TGTGCCAGCAGTGAGGGGACAGGGGACAATACGCAGTATTTT. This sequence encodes CASSEGTGDNTQYF. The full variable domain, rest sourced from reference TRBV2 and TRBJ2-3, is EPEVTQTPSHQVTQMGQEVILRCVPISNHLYFYWYRQILGQKVEFLVSFYNNEISEKSEIFDDQFSVERPDGSNFTLKIRSTKLEDSAMYFCASSEGTGDNTQYFGPGTRLTVL.

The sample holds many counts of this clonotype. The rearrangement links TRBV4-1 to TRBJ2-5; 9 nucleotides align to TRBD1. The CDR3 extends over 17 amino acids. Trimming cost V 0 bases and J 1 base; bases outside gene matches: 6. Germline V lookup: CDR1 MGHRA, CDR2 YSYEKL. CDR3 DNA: TGCGCCAGCAGCCAAGAGGGACAGGGAAGGGCCCAAGAGACCCAGTACTTC. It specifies CASSQEGQGRAQETQYF.

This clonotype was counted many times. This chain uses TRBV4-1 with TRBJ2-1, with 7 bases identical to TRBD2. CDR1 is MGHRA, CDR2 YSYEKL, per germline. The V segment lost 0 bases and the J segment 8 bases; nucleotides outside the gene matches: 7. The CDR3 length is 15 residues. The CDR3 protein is CASSQDRGSGYEQFF. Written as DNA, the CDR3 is TGCGCCAGCAGCCAAGATCGGGGTAGCGGGTATGAGCAGTTCTTC.

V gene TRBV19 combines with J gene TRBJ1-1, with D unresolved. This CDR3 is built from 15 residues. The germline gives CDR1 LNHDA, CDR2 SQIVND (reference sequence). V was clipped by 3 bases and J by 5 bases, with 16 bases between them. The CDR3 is CASSIWLGGNTEAFF. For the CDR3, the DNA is TGTGCCAGTAGTATTTGGCTCGGCGGGAATACTGAAGCTTTCTTT.

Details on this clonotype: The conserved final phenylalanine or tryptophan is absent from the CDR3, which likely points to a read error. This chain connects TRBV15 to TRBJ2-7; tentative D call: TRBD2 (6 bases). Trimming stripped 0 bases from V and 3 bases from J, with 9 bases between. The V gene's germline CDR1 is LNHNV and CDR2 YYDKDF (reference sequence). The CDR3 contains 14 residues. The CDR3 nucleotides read TGTGCCACCAGCAGAGATCTCGGGGGCTACGAGCAGTACCTC. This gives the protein CATSRDLGGYEQYL.

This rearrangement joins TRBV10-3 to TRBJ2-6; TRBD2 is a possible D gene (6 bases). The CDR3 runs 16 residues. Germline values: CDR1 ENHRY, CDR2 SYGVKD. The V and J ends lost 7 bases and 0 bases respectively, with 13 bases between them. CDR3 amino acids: CAIMGGASSGANVLTF. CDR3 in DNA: TGTGCCATCATGGGAGGCGCGAGCTCTGGGGCCAACGTCCTGACTTTC.

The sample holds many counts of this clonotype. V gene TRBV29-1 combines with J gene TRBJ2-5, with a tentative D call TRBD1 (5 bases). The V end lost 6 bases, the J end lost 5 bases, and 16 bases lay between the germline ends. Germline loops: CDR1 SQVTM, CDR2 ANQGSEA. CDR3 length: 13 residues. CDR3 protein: CSVRTSPRETQYF. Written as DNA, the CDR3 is TGCAGCGTCCGGACATCCCCGAGGGAGACCCAGTACTTC.

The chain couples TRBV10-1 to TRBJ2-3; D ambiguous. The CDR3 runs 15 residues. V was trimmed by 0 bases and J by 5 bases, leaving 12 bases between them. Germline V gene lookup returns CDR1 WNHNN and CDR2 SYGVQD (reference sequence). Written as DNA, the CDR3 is TGCGCCAGCAGTGAGTCCGCAGTTCCAGGAGATACGCAGTATTTT. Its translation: CASSESAVPGDTQYF.

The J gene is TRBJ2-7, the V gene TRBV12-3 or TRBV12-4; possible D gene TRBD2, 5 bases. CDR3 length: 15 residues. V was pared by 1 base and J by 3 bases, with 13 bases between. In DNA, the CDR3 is TGTGCCAGCAGTTTAGTGGACGGCGGGTACTACGAGCAGTACTTC. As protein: CASSLVDGGYYEQYF.

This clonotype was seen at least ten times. The CDR3 DNA reads TGTGCCAGCAGTTTGGGCGGTCACTACGAGCAGTACTTC. Protein sequence: CASSLGGHYEQYF. The V and J genes are TRBV12-3 or TRBV12-4 and TRBJ2-7; D remains unclear. The CDR3 is 13 amino acids. Trimming pared 3 bases from V and 3 bases from J, leaving 9 bases between.

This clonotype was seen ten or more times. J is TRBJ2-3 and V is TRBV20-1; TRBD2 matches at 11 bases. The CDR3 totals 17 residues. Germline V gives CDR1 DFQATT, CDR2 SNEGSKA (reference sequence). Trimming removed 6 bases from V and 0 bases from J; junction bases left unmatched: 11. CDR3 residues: CSALLPGLAASTDTQYF. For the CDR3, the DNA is TGCAGTGCCCTCCTTCCGGGACTAGCGGCTAGCACAGATACGCAGTATTTT.

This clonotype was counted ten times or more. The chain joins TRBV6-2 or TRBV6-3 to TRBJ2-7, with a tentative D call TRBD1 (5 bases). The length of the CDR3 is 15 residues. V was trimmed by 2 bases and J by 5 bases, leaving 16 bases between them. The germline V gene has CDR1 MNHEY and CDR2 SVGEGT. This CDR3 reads CASSYAEGVFHEQYF. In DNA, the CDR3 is TGTGCCAGCAGTTACGCTGAAGGGGTCTTCCACGAGCAGTACTTC.

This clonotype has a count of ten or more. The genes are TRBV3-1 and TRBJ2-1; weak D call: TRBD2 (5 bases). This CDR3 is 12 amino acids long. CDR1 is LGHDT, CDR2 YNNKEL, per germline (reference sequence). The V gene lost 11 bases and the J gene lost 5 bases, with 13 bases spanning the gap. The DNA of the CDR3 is TGTGCCGCCCGCCGGGGAAACAATGAGCAGTTCTTC. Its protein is CAARRGNNEQFF.

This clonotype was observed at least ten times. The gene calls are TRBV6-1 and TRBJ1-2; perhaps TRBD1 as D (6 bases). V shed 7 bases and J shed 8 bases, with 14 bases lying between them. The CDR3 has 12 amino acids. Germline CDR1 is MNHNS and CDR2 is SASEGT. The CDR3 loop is CASTTGLLGYTF. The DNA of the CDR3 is TGTGCCAGCACCACAGGGTTACTCGGCTACACCTTC.